The 21 T cell receptor beta chains presented below share a single source sample, sequenced in a study of blood T cell repertoires in COVID-19. Sequencing was performed with immunoSEQ multiplex PCR; in TCRdb, only in-frame clones are kept and a portion is missing. Of about 80,000 clones listed, roughly nine tenths are singletons. The sample consisted of peripheral blood. Every receptor here comes from a woman aged 45-59 years in a cohort sampled during active COVID-19.

V gene TRBV3-1 (or the pseudogene TRBV3-2) combines with J gene TRBJ2-5; the D is unclear. This CDR3 is built from 14 residues. V was clipped by 4 bases and J by 10 bases, with 19 bases between them. Per germline, CDR1 LGHDT and CDR2 YNNKEL (reference sequence). The CDR3, as DNA: TGTGCCAGCAGCCCCCCGACTCAGCGTTCGGACCAGTACTTC. Protein product: CASSPPTQRSDQYF.

This clone has only one observation. The rearrangement uses TRBV10-2 and TRBJ2-2; 8 bases match TRBD2. Germline trimming cut 5 bases from V and 3 bases from J; bases unmatched to any gene: 5. The CDR3 consists of 15 residues. The germline V gene has CDR1 WSHSY and CDR2 SAAADI. CDR3 sequence: CASSHSGVDTGELFF. CDR3 DNA sequence: TGCGCCAGCAGTCATAGCGGGGTGGACACCGGGGAGCTGTTTTTT.

The CDR3 DNA reads TGCGCCAGCAGCCTTGGACAGGTGGGGGAGACCCAGTACTTC. Translated: CASSLGQVGETQYF. This rearrangement joins TRBV5-1 to TRBJ2-5; 7 bases match TRBD1. V was pared by 4 bases and J by 5 bases, with 8 bases of the junction left unmatched. The CDR3 contains 14 residues. The germline V gene has CDR1 SGHRS and CDR2 YFSETQ.

The V call is TRBV7-9, the J call TRBJ2-1; 9 bases map to TRBD1. Germline V gene data show CDR1 as SEHNR and CDR2 as FQNEAQ (reference sequence). This CDR3 is built from 14 residues. V dropped 3 bases and J dropped 3; count of bases not matched to a gene: 0. The CDR3 loop reads CASSLGQGYNEQFF. Here the CDR3 DNA reads TGTGCCAGCAGCTTGGGACAGGGCTACAATGAGCAGTTCTTC. The full variable domain, rest sourced from reference TRBV7-9 and TRBJ2-1, is DTGVSQNPRHKITKRGQNVTFRCDPISEHNRLYWYRQTLGQGPEFLTYFQNEAQLEKSRLLSDRFSAERPKGSFSTLEIQRTEQGDSAMYLCASSLGQGYNEQFFGPGTRLTVL.

The chain joins TRBV4-1 to TRBJ2-2; D perhaps matches TRBD2 (6 bases). CDR1 and CDR2 from the germline V gene are MGHRA and YSYEKL. V shed 1 base and J shed 4 bases, with 7 bases lying between them. The CDR3 runs 14 residues. Here the CDR3 DNA reads TGCGCCAGCAGCCAAGGTAGCGGCACCGGGGAGCTGTTTTTT. The encoded protein is CASSQGSGTGELFF.

J is TRBJ2-2 and V is TRBV19; possible D gene TRBD1, 6 bases. Germline-derived CDR1 and CDR2 are LNHDA and SQIVND (reference sequence). The CDR3 covers 15 residues. The V gene lost 5 bases and the J gene lost 1 base, with 11 bases spanning the gap. The CDR3 protein is CASSPLDRNTGELFF. In nucleotides, the CDR3 is TGTGCCAGTAGTCCGTTGGACAGGAACACCGGGGAGCTGTTTTTT.

The chain couples TRBV9 to TRBJ2-1; 10 nucleotides agree with TRBD1. CDR3 length: 15 amino acids. Germline CDR1 SGDLS, CDR2 YYNGEE. Trimming removed 0 bases from V and 4 bases from J; junction bases left unmatched: 1. Here the CDR3 DNA reads TGTGCCAGCAGCGTAGCGGGACAGGGGTACAATGAGCAGTTCTTC. Its protein is CASSVAGQGYNEQFF. The full variable domain, completed using reference TRBV9 and TRBJ2-1, is DSGVTQTPKHLITATGQRVTLRCSPRSGDLSVYWYQQSLDQGLQFLIQYYNGEERAKGNILERFSAQQFPDLHSELNLSSLELGDSALYFCASSVAGQGYNEQFFGPGTRLTVL.

The chain combines TRBV28 with TRBJ1-4; no reliable D call. CDR3 length: 14 amino acids. V was shortened by 5 bases and J by 8 bases, with 15 bases between the two germline ends. Germline V gives CDR1 MDHEN, CDR2 SYDVKM. CDR3 coding DNA: TGTGCCAGCAGTCCCCCACCCTCACGGGAAAAACTGTTTTTT. Protein product: CASSPPPSREKLFF.

This clone was found once. This rearrangement joins TRBV21-1 to TRBJ1-3. TRBV21-1 is a listed pseudogene. The CDR3 totals 23 residues. CDR3 amino acids: CASSKVFAGSPFRRPEVGNTIYF. CDR3 nucleotides: TGTGCCAGCAGCAAAGTTTTCGCCGGCTCCCCTTTCAGACGCCCGGAGGTTGGAAACACCATATATTTT.

The V gene is TRBV6-4, the J gene TRBJ1-3; TRBD1 might be the D (5 bases). Between the trimmed V and J ends, which lost 5 bases and 0 bases, there was a span of 20 bases. The CDR3 runs 18 residues. Germline V gives CDR1 MRHNA, CDR2 SNTAGT. CDR3 region: CASSSQGLFSNSGNTIYF. CDR3 coding DNA: TGTGCCAGCAGTTCGCAGGGTTTGTTCTCAAACTCTGGAAACACCATATATTTT.

The rearrangement joins TRBV5-5 to TRBJ2-3; 9 bases are shared with TRBD2. Germline CDR1 reads SGHKS; CDR2 reads YYEKEE (reference sequence). With 7 bases clipped from V and 1 base from J, the junction kept 4 bases outside the gene matches. The CDR3 runs 14 residues. The CDR3 loop is CASRRTSGTDTQYF. CDR3 DNA: TGTGCCAGCCGCCGGACTAGCGGCACAGATACGCAGTATTTT.

The gene calls are TRBV6-5 and TRBJ1-6, with 10 bases that match TRBD1. The germline V gene encodes CDR1 MNHEY and CDR2 SVGAGI. V trimming: 6 bases; J trimming: 7 bases; junction bases outside the gene matches: 6. This CDR3 is built from 15 residues. The CDR3 loop is CASRETGGWNSPLHF. For the CDR3, the DNA is TGTGCCAGCAGAGAGACAGGGGGCTGGAATTCACCCCTCCACTTT.

The chain employs TRBV27 and TRBJ2-5, with 7 nucleotides matching TRBD1. Trimming took 5 bases from V and 5 from J; bases not matched to a gene: 5. The CDR3 is 13 residues long. Germline loops: CDR1 MNHEY, CDR2 SMNVEV (reference sequence). The CDR3 nucleotides read TGTGCCAGCAGTCGACAGGGAGTGGAGACCCAGTACTTC. It yields the protein CASSRQGVETQYF.

The chain carries TRBV2 and TRBJ2-1, with D possibly matching TRBD2 (6 bases). Germline V gives CDR1 SNHLY, CDR2 FYNNEI. Trimming took off 4 bases at V and 0 bases at J, with 10 bases between the two ends. CDR3 length: 15 residues. The CDR3 sequence is CASSVAGSSYNEQFF. The CDR3 nucleotides are TGTGCCAGCAGTGTCGCCGGGAGCTCCTACAATGAGCAGTTCTTC.

The chain has TRBV18 and TRBJ2-1; tentatively, D is TRBD2 (5 bases). The V gene lost 2 bases and the J gene lost 4 bases, with 18 bases spanning the gap. CDR3 length: 17 residues. Germline CDR1 reads KGHSH; CDR2 reads LQKENI. In nucleotides, the CDR3 is TGTGCCAGCTCACCAGGCTCTCCCCAGTCGGGGTACAATGAGCAGTTCTTC. It specifies CASSPGSPQSGYNEQFF.

The chain employs TRBV19 and TRBJ1-2, with TRBD1 identical over 7 bases. The CDR3 loop spans 14 amino acids. The ends lost 5 bases at V and 3 bases at J; junction bases unmatched: 6. Germline V gene sequence: CDR1 LNHDA, CDR2 SQIVND (reference sequence). The CDR3 reads CASSETGEHYGYTF. The CDR3 DNA sequence: TGTGCCAGTAGTGAAACAGGGGAGCACTATGGCTACACCTTC.

The V gene is TRBV6-1, the J gene TRBJ1-4, with TRBD1 matching 8 bases. Germline-derived CDR1 and CDR2 are MNHNS and SASEGT. V shed 0 bases and J 6 bases; nucleotides not matched to a gene: 3. The CDR3 consists of 15 residues. The CDR3 loop reads CASSEALTGDEKLFF. The CDR3, as DNA: TGTGCCAGCAGTGAAGCGCTGACAGGGGATGAAAAACTGTTTTTT.

This clone occurred once. The chain uses TRBV19 and TRBJ1-5; D unclear. The germline V gene has CDR1 LNHDA and CDR2 SQIVND (reference sequence). The CDR3 runs to 16 residues. Trimming pared 1 base from V and 3 bases from J, leaving 13 bases between. Written as DNA, the CDR3 is TGTGCCAGTAGTATAGGGGCCTACAGTTACAATCAGCCCCAGCATTTT. Translated, it gives CASSIGAYSYNQPQHF.

The chain recombines TRBV6-6 with TRBJ2-7; D possibly corresponds to TRBD1 (6 bases). Germline lookup yields CDR1 MNHNY and CDR2 SVGAGI (reference sequence). CDR3 length: 14 residues. CDR3: CASSPQDSVLVVGV. DNA for the CDR3: TGTGCCAGCAGCCCACAGGACAGCGTTCTGGTGGTGGGGGTC.

The CDR3 nucleotides are TGCGCCAGCAGCTTGGGACAGGGTGATCAGCCCCAGCATTTT. This translates into CASSLGQGDQPQHF. The chain combines TRBV5-1 with TRBJ1-5; 7 bases line up with TRBD1. CDR1 is SGHRS and CDR2 is YFSETQ in the germline V gene. With V trimmed by 0 bases and J by 5 bases, 2 bases remained unmatched. The CDR3 extends over 14 amino acids.

The chain couples TRBV9 to TRBJ1-1, with D unclear. Germline V gene lookup returns CDR1 SGDLS and CDR2 YYNGEE. V was shortened by 0 bases and J by 11 bases, with 14 bases between the two germline ends. The CDR3 has 13 residues. CDR3 bases: TGTGCCAGCAGCGTAGGAATAGGCGGGGTTGCTTTCTTT. Protein sequence: CASSVGIGGVAFF.